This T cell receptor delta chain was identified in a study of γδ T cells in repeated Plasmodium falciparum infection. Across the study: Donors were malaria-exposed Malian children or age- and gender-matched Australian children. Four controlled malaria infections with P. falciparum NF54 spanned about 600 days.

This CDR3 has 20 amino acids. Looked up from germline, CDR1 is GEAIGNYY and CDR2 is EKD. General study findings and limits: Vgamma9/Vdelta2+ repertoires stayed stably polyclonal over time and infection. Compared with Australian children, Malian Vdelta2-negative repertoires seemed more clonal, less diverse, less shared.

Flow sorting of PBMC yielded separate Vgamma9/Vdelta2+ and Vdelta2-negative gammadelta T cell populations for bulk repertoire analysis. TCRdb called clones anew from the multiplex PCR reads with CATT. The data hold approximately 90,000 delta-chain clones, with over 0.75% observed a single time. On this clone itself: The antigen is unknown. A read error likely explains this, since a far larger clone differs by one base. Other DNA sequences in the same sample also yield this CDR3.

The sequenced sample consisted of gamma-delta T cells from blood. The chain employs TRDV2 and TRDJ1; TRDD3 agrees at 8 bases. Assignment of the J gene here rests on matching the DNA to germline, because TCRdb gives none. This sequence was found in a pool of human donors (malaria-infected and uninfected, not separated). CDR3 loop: CACDTYDEELGERYTDKLIF. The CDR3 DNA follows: TGTGCCTGCGACACCTATGATGAGGAGCTGGGGGAGAGGTACACCGATAAACTCATCTTT.